This T cell receptor (beta chain) is from a study of shared clonotypes between healthy human individuals. Study outcomes and limitations: Collection of samples was limited to blood; tissue repertoires likely differ. A generally larger estimated richness was seen in naive subsets than in memory subsets.

Samples underwent the assay at deep level. It was roughly 190 ng DNA, 30,000 or so T cell genomes, that sorted-subset replicate PCRs used. Data came from immunoSEQ multiplex PCR; TCRdb stores just in-frame clones and leaves some out. The sample includes approximately 1.5 million clones, around 98% seen only once; the top ten take around 0.45%. This clone was observed once. What it recognizes is unknown. The sample taken for sequencing was naive CD4+ T cells sorted from blood. Noted subset: CD45RA+ positively selected. This TCR was sampled from a young man in good health.

The CDR3 region has the DNA TGTGCCAGCAGCCGGGACAGGGTCGAGCCCCAGCATTTT. Residues: CASSRDRVEPQHF. The chain uses TRBV14 and TRBJ1-5; TRBD1 matches at 9 bases. Germline loops: CDR1 SGHDN, CDR2 FVKESK. V shed 4 bases and J 8 bases; nucleotides not matched to a gene: 3. The CDR3 is 13 residues long.